This T cell receptor beta chain was identified in a study of CD8 T cells in Susac syndrome. Turning to the study itself: Clinical remission applied to roughly 8 sequenced Susac syndrome patients, and about six had active disease.

Roughly 0.45 to 1 ug RNA was reverse transcribed with random hexamers. A multiplex approach, immunoSEQ multiplex PCR, amplified TCR beta CDR3 across 54 Vbeta and 13 Jbeta. MiXCR was run by TCRdb on the immunoSEQ multiplex PCR reads, yielding one entry per CDR3 protein. The data contain around 170,000 distinct CDR3 sequences, roughly 94% of them singletons. From germline, CDR1 is SGHRS and CDR2 YFSETQ. V lost 4 bases and J lost 4; bases outside the gene matches: 2. This CDR3 is 13 amino acids long. Findings and limits, study-wide: The study found that Susac CD8+ clonal expansion peaked in TEMRA cells and active patients.

Sequencing of TCR beta was performed on blood CD8+ T cells and on blood CD4+ T cells. As concerns this clonotype: Its antigen is undetermined.

This rearrangement joins TRBV5-1 to TRBJ2-1; 7 nucleotides agree with TRBD2. The material sequenced was CD8+ T cells from PBMCs. This sequence originates from a human donor with Susac syndrome. The CDR3 coding sequence is TGCGCCAGCAGCGGGGGAGGGTACAATGAGCAGTTCTTC. Protein product: CASSGGGYNEQFF.